This T cell receptor (beta chain) stems from a study of T cells in localized non-small cell lung cancer. The repertoire was sequenced with immunoSEQ multiplex PCR; TCRdb's copy has only in-frame clones and lacks some. The table includes about 60,000 clones, 75% to 90% detected once. V gave up 6 bases and J gave up 1 base, with 9 bases separating them. Germline CDR1 is LNHDA and CDR2 is SQIVND (reference sequence). This CDR3 has 13 residues. The specimen comprised peripheral blood, sampled before any cancer treatment. The V gene is TRBV19, the J gene TRBJ1-1; D remains ambiguous. This receptor was obtained from a woman aged 40-69 years with stage I lung adenocarcinoma. CDR3 nucleotide sequence: TGTGCCAGTAGCCAGAACAGGAACACTGAAGCTTTCTTT. This codes for CASSQNRNTEAFF.